This record concerns one TCR beta chain sequence. The data belong to a study of blood T cell repertoires in COVID-19. Overall study: Whether acute or convalescent, the COVID-19 samples came from the United States, Italy and Spain. Sample material is recorded as cDNA or gDNA derived from T cells, B-cell-depleted T cells, or PBMCs.

Original processing methods: By means of reference gene primer amplification, nucleated cell counts were estimated. Sequenced by immunoSEQ multiplex PCR; TCRdb stores in-frame clones only, minus some. V and J calls and clone size are given by that table; D and trimming were obtained from the DNA. Among about 220,000 clones, roughly four fifths were seen once, and the ten largest hold 5.2%. Looked up from germline, CDR1 is MNHNS and CDR2 is SASEGT. V lost 3 bases and J 6 bases, leaving 5 bases between the germline ends. This CDR3 is built from 11 residues. Patients of the Seattle cohort, enrolled during active infection, were followed longitudinally.

This sequence originates from a woman in her 70s with COVID-19, enrolled during active disease. Sequenced input: peripheral blood. The rearrangement uses TRBV6-1 and TRBJ1-2; unclear D gene. CDR3 residues: CASSDGDGYTF. DNA of the CDR3: TGTGCCAGCAGTGACGGGGATGGCTACACCTTC.